The clone carrying this TCR beta chain was counted ten times or more. The data are from a study of low-dose radiotherapy and immunotherapy resistance in tumors. The sample's time point: before trial treatment. TRAV and TRBV primers primed cDNA for both TCRalpha and TCRbeta. TCR amplification ran about 20 PCR cycles using constant-region and V-primer adapter primers. MiXCR, run by TCRdb on the reads, gives a single entry per CDR3 protein. There are 75,000 to 95,000 distinct CDR3 sequences in the sample; 18% occur only once, and 5% to 7% lies in the top ten. The source is a male donor with prostate cancer. The material sequenced was PBMCs, taken before treatment.

The CDR3 coding sequence is TGTGCCAGCAGTACTACTGGGATTGTCCTTTACAATGAGCAGTTCTTC. The encoded protein is CASSTTGIVLYNEQFF. The chain joins TRBV12-3 or TRBV12-4 to TRBJ2-1; no definite D call. The ends were cut back, 5 bases at V and 4 bases at J, with 18 bases in the middle. The CDR3 has 16 residues.